Detailed here is one TCR beta chain. The antigen is not known. It was one heparinised blood draw, averaging around 110 mL, that each donor gave. Stem cell-like memory, regulatory, central memory and naive CD4+ cells were sorted via CD45RO/CCR7/CD25/CD127/CD95/CD27. All of the sorted populations showed purity greater than 95%. This specimen belongs to a study of beta chain features in type 1 diabetes. General observations from the study: The study found moderately but significantly shorter TCRB CDR3s in all four CD4+ subsets of Type 1 diabetes patients. Fewer junction insertions and more nucleotide deletions appeared in type 1 diabetes patients.

From germline, CDR1 is MNHNS and CDR2 SASEGT. The CDR3 is 12 residues long. V lost 10 bases, J lost 5 bases, and 9 bases lay in between. The isolated RNA, all of it, was reverse transcribed, so expressed TCRB transcripts were what got sequenced. The repertoire was sequenced with immunoSEQ multiplex PCR; TCRdb's copy has only in-frame clones and lacks some. This repertoire shows around 690,000 clones, roughly an eighth found once; its top ten account for around 0.12%. The chain uses TRBV6-1 and TRBJ1-6; D is unclear. Sequenced: naive CD4+ T cells from blood. The clonotype was recovered from a man under 40 with type 1 diabetes. The CDR3 loop reads CAITSNNSPLHF. The CDR3 DNA sequence: TGTGCCATTACCAGCAATAATTCACCCCTCCACTTT.